This T cell receptor beta chain was sequenced for a study of blood T cells in healthy people across ages. CDR1 and CDR2 (germline): MDHEN, SYDVKM. The CDR3 totals 15 residues. The V and J ends lost 6 bases and 7 bases, in that order; junction bases with no gene match: 13. Combining a sample-barcoded 5' primer with a J-beta primer mix, a second PCR ran for about 6 to 12 cycles. TCRdb called the 5' RACE reads again in MiXCR, with one record for every CDR3 protein. The top ten hold roughly 19% of the sample, which has about 730,000 distinct CDR3 sequences, around 40% seen once. The receptor comes from a woman aged 60-75 years in good health. The sample taken for sequencing was blood. This rearrangement joins TRBV28 to TRBJ1-2, with 8 bases matching TRBD1. As DNA, the CDR3 is TGTGCCAGCAGCCCTAACGGACAGGGACGGGGTGGCTACACCTTC. The encoded protein is CASSPNGQGRGGYTF.